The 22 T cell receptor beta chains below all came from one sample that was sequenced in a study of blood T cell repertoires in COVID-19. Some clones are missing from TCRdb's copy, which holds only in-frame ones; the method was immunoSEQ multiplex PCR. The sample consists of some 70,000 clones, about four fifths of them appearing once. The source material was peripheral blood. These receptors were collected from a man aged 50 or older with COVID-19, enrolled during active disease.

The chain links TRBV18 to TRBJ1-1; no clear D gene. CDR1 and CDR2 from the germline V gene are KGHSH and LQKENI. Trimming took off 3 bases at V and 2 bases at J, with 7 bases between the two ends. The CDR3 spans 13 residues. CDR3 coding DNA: TGTGCCAGCTCACCCCTAACTAACACTGAAGCTTTCTTT. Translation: CASSPLTNTEAFF.

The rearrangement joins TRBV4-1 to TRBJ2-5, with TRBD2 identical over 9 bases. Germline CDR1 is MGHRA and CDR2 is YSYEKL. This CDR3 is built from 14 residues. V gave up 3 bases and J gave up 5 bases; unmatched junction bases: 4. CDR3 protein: CASSQAGLAETQYF. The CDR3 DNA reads TGCGCCAGCAGCCAGGCTGGACTAGCGGAGACCCAGTACTTC.

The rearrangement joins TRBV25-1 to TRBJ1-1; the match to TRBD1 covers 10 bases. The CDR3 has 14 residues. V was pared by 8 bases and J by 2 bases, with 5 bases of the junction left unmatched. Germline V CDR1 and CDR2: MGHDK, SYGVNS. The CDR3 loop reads CASVRQGANTEAFF. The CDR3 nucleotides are TGTGCCAGCGTAAGACAGGGGGCAAACACTGAAGCTTTCTTT.

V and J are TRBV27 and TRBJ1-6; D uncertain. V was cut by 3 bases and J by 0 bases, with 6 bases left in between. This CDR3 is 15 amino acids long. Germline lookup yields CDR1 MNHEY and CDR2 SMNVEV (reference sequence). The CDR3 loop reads CASSFGDSYNSPLHF. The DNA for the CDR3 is TGTGCCAGCAGTTTCGGGGACTCCTATAATTCACCCCTCCACTTT.

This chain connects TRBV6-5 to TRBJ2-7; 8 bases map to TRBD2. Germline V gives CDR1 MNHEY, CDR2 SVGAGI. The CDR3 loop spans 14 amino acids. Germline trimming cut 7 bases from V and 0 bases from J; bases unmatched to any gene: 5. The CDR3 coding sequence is TGTGCCAGCACCCGGGGGGGGACCTCCTACGAGCAGTACTTC. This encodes CASTRGGTSYEQYF.

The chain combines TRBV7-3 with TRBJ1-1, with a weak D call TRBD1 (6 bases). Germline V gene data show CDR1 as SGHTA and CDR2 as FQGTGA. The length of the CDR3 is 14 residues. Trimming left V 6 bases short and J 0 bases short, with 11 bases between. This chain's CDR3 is CASRTGPMNTEAFF. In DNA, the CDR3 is TGTGCCAGCAGGACAGGACCCATGAACACTGAAGCTTTCTTT.

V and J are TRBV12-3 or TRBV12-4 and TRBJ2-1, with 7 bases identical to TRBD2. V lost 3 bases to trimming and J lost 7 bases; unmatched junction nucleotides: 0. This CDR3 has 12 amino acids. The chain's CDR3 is CASSFSGNEQFF. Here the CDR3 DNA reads TGTGCCAGCAGTTTTAGCGGGAATGAGCAGTTCTTC.

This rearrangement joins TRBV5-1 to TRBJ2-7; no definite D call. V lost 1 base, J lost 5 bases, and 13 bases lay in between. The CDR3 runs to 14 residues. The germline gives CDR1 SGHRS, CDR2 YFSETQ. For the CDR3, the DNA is TGCGCCAGCAGCTTGAGTCAGGCAGGCGACGAGCAGTACTTC. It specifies CASSLSQAGDEQYF.

CDR3 protein: CASRADRGRTGELFF. CDR3 coding DNA: TGTGCCAGCAGGGCCGACAGGGGACGGACCGGGGAGCTGTTTTTT. J is TRBJ2-2 and V is TRBV2; the match to TRBD1 covers 8 bases. The V and J ends lost 6 bases and 5 bases, in that order; junction bases with no gene match: 8. This CDR3 region has 15 residues. Germline V lookup: CDR1 SNHLY, CDR2 FYNNEI. Supplemented by reference TRBV2 and TRBJ2-2, the full variable domain reads EPEVTQTPSHQVTQMGQEVILRCVPISNHLYFYWYRQILGQKVEFLVSFYNNEISEKSEIFDDQFSVERPDGSNFTLKIRSTKLEDSAMYFCASRADRGRTGELFFGEGSRLTVL.

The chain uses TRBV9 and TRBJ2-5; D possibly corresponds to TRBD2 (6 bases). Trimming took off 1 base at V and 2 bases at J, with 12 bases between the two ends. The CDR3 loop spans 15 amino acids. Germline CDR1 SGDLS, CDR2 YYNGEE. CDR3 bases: TGTGCCAGCAGCGTACAGGGAGCGGGTCAAGAGACCCAGTACTTC. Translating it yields CASSVQGAGQETQYF. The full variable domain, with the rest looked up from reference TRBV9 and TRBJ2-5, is DSGVTQTPKHLITATGQRVTLRCSPRSGDLSVYWYQQSLDQGLQFLIQYYNGEERAKGNILERFSAQQFPDLHSELNLSSLELGDSALYFCASSVQGAGQETQYFGPGTRLLVL.

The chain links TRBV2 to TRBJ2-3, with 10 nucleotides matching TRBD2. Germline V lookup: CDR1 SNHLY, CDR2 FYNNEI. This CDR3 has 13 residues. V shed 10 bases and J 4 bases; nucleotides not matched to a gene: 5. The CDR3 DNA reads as TGTGCCACCCTAGCGGGGGCTGCAGATACGCAGTATTTT. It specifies CATLAGAADTQYF.

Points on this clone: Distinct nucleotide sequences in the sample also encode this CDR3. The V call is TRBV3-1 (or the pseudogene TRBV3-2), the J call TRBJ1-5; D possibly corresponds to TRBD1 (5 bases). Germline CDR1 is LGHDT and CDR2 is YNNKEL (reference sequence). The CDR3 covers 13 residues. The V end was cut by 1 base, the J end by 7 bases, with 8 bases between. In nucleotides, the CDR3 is TGTGCCAGCAGCCAAGTGGGGGGACAGCCCCAGCATTTT. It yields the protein CASSQVGGQPQHF.

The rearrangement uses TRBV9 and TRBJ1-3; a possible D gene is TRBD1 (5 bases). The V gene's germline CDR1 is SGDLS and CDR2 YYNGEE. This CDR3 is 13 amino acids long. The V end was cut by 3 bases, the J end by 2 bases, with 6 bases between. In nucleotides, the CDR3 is TGTGCCAGCAGCGAGGGGCCTGGAAACACCATATATTTT. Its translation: CASSEGPGNTIYF.

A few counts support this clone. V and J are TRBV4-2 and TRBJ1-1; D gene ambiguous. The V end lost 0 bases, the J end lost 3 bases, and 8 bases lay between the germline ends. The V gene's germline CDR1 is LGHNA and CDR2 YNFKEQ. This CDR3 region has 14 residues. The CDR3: CASSQDGQYTEAFF. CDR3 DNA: TGTGCCAGCAGCCAAGATGGGCAGTACACTGAAGCTTTCTTT.

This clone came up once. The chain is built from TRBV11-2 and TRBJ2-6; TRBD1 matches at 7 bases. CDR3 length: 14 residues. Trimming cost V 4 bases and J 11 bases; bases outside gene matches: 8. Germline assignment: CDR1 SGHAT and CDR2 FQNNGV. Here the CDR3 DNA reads TGTGCCAGCAGCTCGACGACAGGGTACCACGTCCTGACTTTC. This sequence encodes CASSSTTGYHVLTF.

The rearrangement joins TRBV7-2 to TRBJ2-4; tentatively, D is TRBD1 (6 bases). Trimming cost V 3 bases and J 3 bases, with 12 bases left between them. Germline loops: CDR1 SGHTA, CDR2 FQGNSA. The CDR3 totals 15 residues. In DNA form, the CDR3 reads TGTGCCAGCAGCTTGGTACAGGGCGGCAAAAACATTCAGTACTTC. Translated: CASSLVQGGKNIQYF.

The CDR3 region is CASSLDRTWNEQFF. CDR3 DNA: TGTGCCAGCAGCTTAGATCGGACTTGGAATGAGCAGTTCTTC. This chain uses TRBV11-2 with TRBJ2-1; tentative D call: TRBD2 (5 bases). Trimming left V 0 bases short and J 7 bases short, with 10 bases between. The CDR3 covers 14 residues. Germline V gene lookup returns CDR1 SGHAT and CDR2 FQNNGV.

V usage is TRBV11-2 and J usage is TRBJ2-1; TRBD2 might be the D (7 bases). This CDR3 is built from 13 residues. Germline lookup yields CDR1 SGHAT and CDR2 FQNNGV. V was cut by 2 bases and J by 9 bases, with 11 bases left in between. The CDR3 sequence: CASSLNREGEQFF. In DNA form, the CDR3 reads TGTGCCAGCAGCTTAAACAGGGAGGGTGAGCAGTTCTTC.

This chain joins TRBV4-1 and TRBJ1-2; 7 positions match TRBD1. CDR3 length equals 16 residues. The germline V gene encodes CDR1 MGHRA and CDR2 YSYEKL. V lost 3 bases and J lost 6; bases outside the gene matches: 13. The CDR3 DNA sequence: TGCGCCAGCAGCCAGCCATTTCAACAGGGGATTGATGGCTACACCTTC. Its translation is CASSQPFQQGIDGYTF.

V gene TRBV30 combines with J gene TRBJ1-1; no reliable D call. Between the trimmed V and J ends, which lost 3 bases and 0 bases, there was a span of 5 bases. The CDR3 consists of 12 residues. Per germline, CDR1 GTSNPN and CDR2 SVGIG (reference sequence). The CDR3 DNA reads TGTGCCTGGAGAGAGTTGAACACTGAAGCTTTCTTT. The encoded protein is CAWRELNTEAFF. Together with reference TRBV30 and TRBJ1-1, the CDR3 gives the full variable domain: SQTIHQWPATLVQPVGSPLSLECTVEGTSNPNLYWYRQAAGRGLQLLFYSVGIGQISSEVPQNLSASRPQDRQFILSSKKLLLSDSGFYLCAWRELNTEAFFGQGTRLTVV.

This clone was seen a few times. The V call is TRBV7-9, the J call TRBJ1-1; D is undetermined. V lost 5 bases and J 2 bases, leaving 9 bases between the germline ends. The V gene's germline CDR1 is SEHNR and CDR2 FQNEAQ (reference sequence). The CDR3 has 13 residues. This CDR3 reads CASSQLVNTEAFF. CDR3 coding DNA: TGTGCCAGCAGCCAACTGGTTAACACTGAAGCTTTCTTT.

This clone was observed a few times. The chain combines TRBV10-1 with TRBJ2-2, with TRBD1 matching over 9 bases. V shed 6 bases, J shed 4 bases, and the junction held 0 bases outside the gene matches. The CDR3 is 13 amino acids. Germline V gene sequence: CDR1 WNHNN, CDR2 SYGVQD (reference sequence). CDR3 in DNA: TGCGCCAGCAGGGGACAGGGCACCGGGGAGCTGTTTTTT. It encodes CASRGQGTGELFF.